A single sample gave rise to the 25 T cell receptor beta chains below, sequenced in a study of cytomegalovirus exposure and HLA in healthy donors (TCRdb year 2017). The library came from the immunoSEQ multiplex PCR assay. The multiplex PCR relied on a mix of 60 forward primers for TCR Vbeta segments and 13 reverse primers for TCR Jbeta segments. Not all clones reach the TCRdb copy of this immuneACCESS table, which keeps in-frame sequences only. Checked studies attribute under half of the gap to unresolved V genes and leave the rest unexplained. For this sample there are 74,000 or so clones; roughly 79% appear just once. The ten largest clones capture about 5.5% of the sample. The sequencing sample was made of PBMCs. The receptors here all came from a male donor in good health and CMV-seropositive.

The V gene is TRBV5-4, the J gene TRBJ2-7, with a possible D match to TRBD2 (6 bases). V was clipped by 0 bases and J by 7 bases, with 8 bases between them. From germline, CDR1 is SGHNT and CDR2 YYREEE (reference sequence). This CDR3 is 12 amino acids long. The CDR3 loop reads CASSLGAGEQYF. The CDR3 nucleotides are TGTGCCAGCAGCTTGGGTGCGGGGGAGCAGTACTTC. The full variable domain, rest sourced from reference TRBV5-4 and TRBJ2-7, is ETGVTQSPTHLIKTRGQQVTLRCSSQSGHNTVSWYQQALGQGPQFIFQYYREEENGRGNFPPRFSGLQFPNYSSELNVNALELDDSALYLCASSLGAGEQYFGPGTRLTVT.

This clone was observed once. The chain combines TRBV5-8 with TRBJ2-5; D is possibly TRBD2 (6 bases). The germline V gene has CDR1 SGHTS and CDR2 YDEGEE. The CDR3 is 15 amino acids. V dropped 0 bases and J dropped 2 bases, with 11 bases sitting between them. CDR3 residues: CASSLGWRGQETQYF. The DNA for the CDR3 is TGTGCCAGCAGCTTGGGTTGGAGGGGTCAAGAGACCCAGTACTTC.

The chain uses TRBV5-1 and TRBJ2-7, with a tentative D call TRBD2 (7 bases). Looked up from germline, CDR1 is SGHRS and CDR2 is YFSETQ. The CDR3 is 13 residues long. Trimming took 0 bases from V and 5 from J, leaving 9 bases between them. CDR3 in amino acids: CASSLAGGHEQYF. The CDR3 region has the DNA TGCGCCAGCAGCTTGGCCGGGGGGCACGAGCAGTACTTC.

This rearrangement joins TRBV5-4 to TRBJ1-1; the D gene is possibly TRBD1 (5 bases). This CDR3 is built from 14 residues. Trimming stripped 4 bases from V and 4 bases from J, with 14 bases between. The germline gives CDR1 SGHNT, CDR2 YYREEE (reference sequence). This chain's CDR3 is CASSGTRGATEAFF. The DNA for the CDR3 is TGTGCCAGCAGCGGAACACGTGGGGCCACTGAAGCTTTCTTT.

This chain connects TRBV18 to TRBJ2-5, with unresolved D. V was shortened by 2 bases and J by 1 base, with 5 bases between the two germline ends. CDR1 and CDR2 from the germline V gene are KGHSH and LQKENI. The CDR3 loop spans 13 amino acids. CDR3 sequence reads: CASSPYTQETQYF. The CDR3 DNA sequence: TGTGCCAGCTCACCATACACCCAAGAGACCCAGTACTTC.

The chain couples TRBV5-6 to TRBJ1-5; 8 nucleotides agree with TRBD1. Germline-derived CDR1 and CDR2 are SGHDT and YYEEEE. This CDR3 spans 16 amino acids. Trimming removed 0 bases from V and 6 bases from J; junction bases left unmatched: 8. CDR3 nucleotide sequence: TGTGCCAGCAGCTTGGGTTGGACAGGGTTATCTCAGCCCCAGCATTTT. Its protein is CASSLGWTGLSQPQHF. Complete variable domain (other parts from reference TRBV5-6 and TRBJ1-5): DAGVTQSPTHLIKTRGQQVTLRCSPKSGHDTVSWYQQALGQGPQFIFQYYEEEERQRGNFPDRFSGHQFPNYSSELNVNALLLGDSALYLCASSLGWTGLSQPQHFGDGTRLSIL.

The V and J genes are TRBV5-5 and TRBJ1-1; D is uncertain. Trimming removed 1 base from V and 5 bases from J, with 9 bases in between. CDR3 size: 13 residues. The germline gives CDR1 SGHKS, CDR2 YYEKEE (reference sequence). The CDR3, as DNA: TGTGCCAGCAGCTTGACCGGGAGTACTGAAGCTTTCTTT. Its translation: CASSLTGSTEAFF.

The chain links TRBV7-9 to TRBJ2-5; the match to TRBD1 covers 7 bases. Per the germline V gene, CDR1 is SEHNR and CDR2 is FQNEAQ (reference sequence). Trimming took 8 bases from V and 6 from J; bases not matched to a gene: 6. The CDR3 extends over 12 amino acids. This CDR3 reads CASVPRGQTQYF. CDR3 bases: TGTGCCAGCGTACCTAGGGGGCAGACCCAGTACTTC.

J is TRBJ2-1 and V is TRBV15; 8 positions agree with TRBD1. This CDR3 comprises 16 residues. Germline trimming cut 1 base from V and 3 bases from J; bases unmatched to any gene: 5. CDR1 and CDR2 (germline): LNHNV, YYDKDF (reference sequence). CDR3 nucleotide sequence: TGTGCCACCAGCAGAGTTGAGGACAGGGACTACAATGAGCAGTTCTTC. It translates to CATSRVEDRDYNEQFF.

The rearrangement uses TRBV6-6 and TRBJ2-1; TRBD1 might be the D (6 bases). V lost 2 bases to trimming and J lost 5 bases, with 10 bases between them. Germline CDR1 is MNHNY and CDR2 is SVGAGI (reference sequence). The CDR3 length is 14 residues. CDR3 DNA sequence: TGTGCCAGCAGTTACAGACAGGCTAACAATGAGCAGTTCTTC. Its protein product is CASSYRQANNEQFF.

The V and J genes are TRBV28 and TRBJ2-7; D may be TRBD1 (5 bases). Trimming pared 2 bases from V and 5 bases from J, leaving 13 bases between. The CDR3 runs 14 residues. Per germline, CDR1 MDHEN and CDR2 SYDVKM. The CDR3 DNA reads as TGTGCCAGCAGTTTAATGCAGGGTCCCAACGAGCAGTACTTC. It encodes CASSLMQGPNEQYF.

The chain carries TRBV5-1 and TRBJ1-2, with TRBD1 matching 8 bases. The junction had 8 bases not matched to a gene; V was cut back by 4 bases and J by 3 bases. The CDR3 length is 15 residues. Germline V gives CDR1 SGHRS, CDR2 YFSETQ. CDR3 residues: CASSLDRVQDYGYTF. The CDR3 region has the DNA TGCGCCAGCAGCCTGGACAGGGTTCAAGACTATGGCTACACCTTC.

In DNA form, the CDR3 reads TGTGCCAGCAGTTCACAGGGTACCACTGAAGCTTTCTTT. Protein: CASSSQGTTEAFF. The chain links TRBV5-4 to TRBJ1-1; D may be TRBD1 (6 bases). V was clipped by 5 bases and J by 4 bases, with 12 bases between them. From germline, CDR1 is SGHNT and CDR2 YYREEE (reference sequence). The CDR3 is made up of 13 amino acids.

The rearrangement uses TRBV4-3 and TRBJ2-2; 9 bases map to TRBD2. This CDR3 comprises 16 residues. Trimming took 0 bases from V and 4 from J; bases not matched to a gene: 3. Germline loops: CDR1 LGHNA, CDR2 YSLEER. CDR3: CASSQDLAGPTGELFF. CDR3 bases: TGCGCCAGCAGCCAAGATCTAGCGGGGCCCACCGGGGAGCTGTTTTTT.

This sequence joins TRBV19 and TRBJ2-7; tentatively, D is TRBD2 (5 bases). The CDR3 is 14 residues long. Germline lookup yields CDR1 LNHDA and CDR2 SQIVND (reference sequence). V was trimmed by 0 bases and J by 6 bases, leaving 12 bases between them. The CDR3 sequence: CASSIDPGMGEQYF. CDR3 in DNA: TGTGCCAGTAGTATAGATCCGGGGATGGGCGAGCAGTACTTC.

The J gene is TRBJ2-1, the V gene TRBV14; D is unclear. Germline loops: CDR1 SGHDN, CDR2 FVKESK. Trimming stripped 7 bases from V and 12 bases from J, with 13 bases between. The CDR3 is 11 residues long. DNA for the CDR3: TGTGCCAGCAAAGGAGCCCACGGGCAGTTCTTC. This codes for CASKGAHGQFF.

This chain joins TRBV7-2 and TRBJ1-3; D is unresolved. Germline CDR1 is SGHTA and CDR2 is FQGNSA. Trimming left V 1 base short and J 4 bases short, with 5 bases between. The CDR3 runs to 13 residues. In nucleotides, the CDR3 is TGTGCCAGCAGCTTAGGCCAGGGAAACACCATATATTTT. The encoded protein is CASSLGQGNTIYF.

The V and J genes are TRBV27 and TRBJ2-1, with a possible D match to TRBD2 (6 bases). V gave up 7 bases and J gave up 3 bases, with 10 bases separating them. The germline V gene encodes CDR1 MNHEY and CDR2 SMNVEV (reference sequence). The CDR3 spans 13 residues. CDR3 in DNA: TGTGCCAGCACCGGGACTTACTACAATGAGCAGTTCTTC. It is translated as CASTGTYYNEQFF.

This clone was observed a single time. This chain uses TRBV7-2 with TRBJ2-3; D is perhaps TRBD1 (6 bases). CDR3 size: 12 residues. Trimming took 5 bases from V and 9 from J, leaving 12 bases between them. Germline CDR1 and CDR2: SGHTA and FQGNSA. The CDR3 region is CASSQGRGTQYF. The CDR3 DNA follows: TGTGCCAGCAGCCAGGGGCGAGGAACGCAGTATTTT.

This clone was recorded a few times. The chain uses TRBV18 and TRBJ1-6; a possible D gene is TRBD1 (6 bases). The V end lost 5 bases, the J end lost 7 bases, and 12 bases lay between the germline ends. Germline lookup yields CDR1 KGHSH and CDR2 LQKENI. The CDR3 is 14 amino acids. This CDR3 is CASSLQGANSPLHF. The CDR3 DNA reads as TGTGCCAGCTCATTACAGGGAGCAAATTCACCCCTCCACTTT.

The chain recombines TRBV7-9 with TRBJ2-7; TRBD1 matches 7 bases. This CDR3 comprises 14 residues. The V gene's germline CDR1 is SEHNR and CDR2 FQNEAQ (reference sequence). V gave up 5 bases and J gave up 5 bases; unmatched junction bases: 9. The CDR3 region has the DNA TGTGCCAGCAGCGCCGGGACAGCAAGGAACGAGCAGTACTTC. It is translated as CASSAGTARNEQYF.

The genes are TRBV28 and TRBJ2-5; D remains ambiguous. V was trimmed by 4 bases and J by 4 bases, leaving 7 bases between them. This CDR3 has 12 amino acids. CDR1 is MDHEN, CDR2 SYDVKM, per germline. The CDR3, as DNA: TGTGCCAGCAGTTCTAGTGTAGAGACCCAGTACTTC. Its translation is CASSSSVETQYF. The whole variable domain, remainder taken from reference TRBV28 and TRBJ2-5, is DVKVTQSSRYLVKRTGEKVFLECVQDMDHENMFWYRQDPGLGLRLIYFSYDVKMKEKGDIPEGYSVSREKKERFSLILESASTNQTSMYLCASSSSVETQYFGPGTRLLVL.

The J gene is TRBJ2-3, the V gene TRBV11-2; TRBD1 agrees at 7 bases. Trimming cost V 5 bases and J 6 bases; bases outside gene matches: 11. The CDR3 extends over 15 amino acids. Germline CDR1 and CDR2: SGHAT and FQNNGV. The CDR3 DNA sequence: TGTGCCAGCAGCGAGAACAGGGGAGTAGGGGATACGCAGTATTTT. Amino acid sequence: CASSENRGVGDTQYF.

The genes are TRBV19 and TRBJ2-7, with a weak D call TRBD1 (6 bases). Trimming stripped 5 bases from V and 1 base from J, with 9 bases between. In germline, CDR1 is LNHDA, CDR2 SQIVND (reference sequence). CDR3 length equals 13 residues. CDR3 sequence: CASSPGQSYEQYF. In DNA, the CDR3 is TGTGCCAGTAGTCCGGGACAATCCTACGAGCAGTACTTC.

CDR3 region: CASSPDGRLYGYTF. For the CDR3, the DNA is TGTGCCAGCAGCCCGGACGGGAGACTGTATGGCTACACCTTC. The chain recombines TRBV5-6 with TRBJ1-2; D is unresolved. This CDR3 is built from 14 residues. V was pared by 4 bases and J by 5 bases, with 15 bases between. The germline gives CDR1 SGHDT, CDR2 YYEEEE.